One sample yielded the 17 T cell receptor beta chains listed below, sequenced in a study of PD-L1 blockade in urothelial cancer. The repertoire was sequenced with immunoSEQ multiplex PCR; TCRdb's copy has only in-frame clones and lacks some. In the table there are about 88,000 clones, roughly nine tenths of which are singletons. Sequenced here: PBMCs, sampled around atezolizumab (anti-PD-L1) treatment. These receptors all stem from a man aged 55 to 70 with urothelial cancer.

The chain joins TRBV7-2 to TRBJ2-4; D perhaps matches TRBD2 (6 bases). The CDR3 extends over 17 amino acids. Trimming stripped 0 bases from V and 0 bases from J, with 12 bases between. Germline values: CDR1 SGHTA, CDR2 FQGNSA. CDR3: CASSLAQGGLAKNIQYF. The CDR3 DNA reads TGTGCCAGCAGCTTAGCGCAAGGAGGGCTAGCCAAAAACATTCAGTACTTC. Based on the CDR3 plus reference TRBV7-2 and TRBJ2-4, the full variable domain is GAGVSQSPSNKVTEKGKDVELRCDPISGHTALYWYRQSLGQGLEFLIYFQGNSAPDKSGLPSDRFSAERTGGSVSTLTIQRTQQEDSAVYLCASSLAQGGLAKNIQYFGAGTRLSVL.

The rearrangement uses TRBV5-1 and TRBJ1-2, with TRBD1 matching 9 bases. The germline V gene encodes CDR1 SGHRS and CDR2 YFSETQ. The V gene end was trimmed by 4 bases and the J gene end by 4 bases; junction bases not matched to a gene: 8. The CDR3 is made up of 15 amino acids. CDR3 residues: CASSPRTGVGYGYTF. For the CDR3, the DNA is TGCGCCAGCAGCCCACGGACAGGGGTTGGCTATGGCTACACCTTC.

The V call is TRBV2, the J call TRBJ2-4; 9 positions agree with TRBD2. The V segment lost 1 base and the J segment 15 bases; nucleotides outside the gene matches: 10. This CDR3 has 14 residues. Looked up from germline, CDR1 is SNHLY and CDR2 is FYNNEI. The CDR3: CASSEGLAGRQLYF. CDR3 in DNA: TGTGCCAGCAGTGAAGGGCTAGCGGGGCGGCAGCTGTACTTC. Full variable domain (missing parts from reference TRBV2 and TRBJ2-4): EPEVTQTPSHQVTQMGQEVILRCVPISNHLYFYWYRQILGQKVEFLVSFYNNEISEKSEIFDDQFSVERPDGSNFTLKIRSTKLEDSAMYFCASSEGLAGRQLYFGAGTRLSVL.

The rearrangement joins TRBV5-1 to TRBJ2-2, with TRBD2 matching over 7 bases. V lost 0 bases and J lost 6; bases outside the gene matches: 5. Germline values: CDR1 SGHRS, CDR2 YFSETQ. The length of the CDR3 is 15 residues. The CDR3 here is CASSLERLASGELFF. DNA for the CDR3: TGCGCCAGCAGCTTGGAGAGACTAGCTTCCGGGGAGCTGTTTTTT. Together with reference TRBV5-1 and TRBJ2-2, the CDR3 gives the full variable domain: KAGVTQTPRYLIKTRGQQVTLSCSPISGHRSVSWYQQTPGQGLQFLFEYFSETQRNKGNFPGRFSGRQFSNSRSEMNVSTLELGDSALYLCASSLERLASGELFFGEGSRLTVL.

The rearrangement uses TRBV4-3 and TRBJ1-2, with 12 nucleotides matching TRBD1. Germline V gene data show CDR1 as LGHNA and CDR2 as YSLEER. The CDR3 contains 18 residues. The ends lost 4 bases at V and 7 bases at J; junction bases unmatched: 16. As DNA, the CDR3 is TGCGCCAGCAGCCGGGGGGGCTCCGGGACAGGGGGCTTTGGTGGCTACACCTTC. The encoded protein is CASSRGGSGTGGFGGYTF.

The genes are TRBV30 and TRBJ2-1, with D perhaps matching TRBD2 (6 bases). There are 13 residues in the CDR3. The germline V gene has CDR1 GTSNPN and CDR2 SVGIG (reference sequence). Trimming pared 3 bases from V and 9 bases from J, leaving 15 bases between. CDR3 in DNA: TGTGCCTGGAGGGACGGGGGTTACGGTGAGCAGTTCTTC. It is translated as CAWRDGGYGEQFF.

The chain recombines TRBV30 with TRBJ1-2; the match to TRBD1 covers 7 bases. With V trimmed by 1 base and J by 6 bases, 2 bases remained unmatched. Germline V CDR1 and CDR2: GTSNPN, SVGIG (reference sequence). This CDR3 is 12 amino acids long. The CDR3 nucleotides read TGTGCCTGGAGTGGGGGGACAGATGGCTACACCTTC. This sequence encodes CAWSGGTDGYTF.

The V call is TRBV6-1, the J call TRBJ2-7; 7 nucleotides line up with TRBD1. This CDR3 spans 15 amino acids. Germline V lookup: CDR1 MNHNS, CDR2 SASEGT. The trim removed 3 bases at V and 3 bases at J, leaving 8 bases unmatched. The CDR3 DNA sequence: TGTGCCAGCAGTGACCAACATACAGGGGTCTACGAGCAGTACTTC. As protein: CASSDQHTGVYEQYF.

This chain joins TRBV6-1 and TRBJ2-3; 9 bases are a match to TRBD1. Germline trimming cut 4 bases from V and 2 bases from J; bases unmatched to any gene: 4. The CDR3 loop spans 15 amino acids. Germline values: CDR1 MNHNS, CDR2 SASEGT. CDR3 sequence reads: CASSADRGYTDTQYF. CDR3 coding DNA: TGTGCCAGCAGTGCCGACAGGGGGTACACAGATACGCAGTATTTT.

V and J are TRBV7-3 and TRBJ1-6; TRBD1 aligns across 10 bases. The CDR3 is 15 amino acids. The germline CDR1 and CDR2 sequences are SGHTA and FQGTGA. Losses at the gene ends were 4 bases for V and 7 bases for J; bases not matched to a gene: 4. CDR3: CASSSQGQGNSPLHF. CDR3 coding DNA: TGTGCCAGCAGCTCCCAGGGACAGGGGAATTCACCCCTCCACTTT.

The chain carries TRBV5-1 and TRBJ2-7; 9 nucleotides match TRBD2. The V gene's germline CDR1 is SGHRS and CDR2 YFSETQ. After removal of 4 bases from V and 4 bases from J, the junction contained 9 bases not matched to a gene. CDR3 length: 15 amino acids. The CDR3 DNA is TGCGCCAGCAGCCTCAACCCGACTAGCGGTTACGAGCAGTACTTC. The encoded protein is CASSLNPTSGYEQYF.

The gene calls are TRBV5-1 and TRBJ2-3; 10 bases fit TRBD2. The trim removed 3 bases at V and 5 bases at J, leaving 12 bases unmatched. The germline CDR1 and CDR2 sequences are SGHRS and YFSETQ. The length of the CDR3 is 17 residues. This CDR3 reads CASSSPPAGGRRDTQYF. The CDR3 DNA follows: TGCGCCAGCAGCTCCCCCCCAGCGGGGGGGCGTAGAGATACGCAGTATTTT.

The gene calls are TRBV6-6 and TRBJ1-1, with TRBD1 matching 8 bases. There are 15 residues in the CDR3. Trimming at V came to 0 bases and at J to 3 bases, leaving 3 bases not matched to a gene. Germline assignment: CDR1 MNHNY and CDR2 SVGAGI (reference sequence). The CDR3 protein is CASSYSTGGDTEAFF. As DNA, the CDR3 is TGTGCCAGCAGTTACTCCACAGGGGGTGACACTGAAGCTTTCTTT.

The rearrangement joins TRBV11-3 to TRBJ2-7; a weak D match, TRBD1 (5 bases). CDR3 length: 14 amino acids. V shed 1 base and J shed 2 bases, with 9 bases lying between them. Germline V gives CDR1 SGHNT, CDR2 YENEEA. The CDR3: CASSLGTPPYEQYF. The CDR3 DNA reads TGTGCCAGCAGCTTAGGGACACCTCCCTACGAGCAGTACTTC.

The chain carries TRBV7-2 and TRBJ2-7; 9 bases fit TRBD2. Trimming took 1 base from V and 2 from J; bases not matched to a gene: 9. The length of the CDR3 is 17 residues. CDR1 and CDR2 (germline): SGHTA, FQGNSA. Here the CDR3 reads CASSLVSSGTSPYEQYF. The DNA of the CDR3 is TGTGCCAGCAGCTTAGTTTCGTCCGGGACTAGCCCCTACGAGCAGTACTTC. Complete variable domain (other parts from reference TRBV7-2 and TRBJ2-7): GAGVSQSPSNKVTEKGKDVELRCDPISGHTALYWYRQSLGQGLEFLIYFQGNSAPDKSGLPSDRFSAERTGGSVSTLTIQRTQQEDSAVYLCASSLVSSGTSPYEQYFGPGTRLTVT.

This clone was found once. The CDR3 DNA reads TGTGCCAGCAGGGGGAGGTCACAGGACAATGAGCAGTTCTTC. It specifies CASRGRSQDNEQFF. V usage is TRBV2 and J usage is TRBJ2-1, with D perhaps matching TRBD2 (6 bases). This CDR3 comprises 14 residues. Germline loops: CDR1 SNHLY, CDR2 FYNNEI. V gave up 6 bases and J gave up 5 bases, with 14 bases separating them.

This chain links TRBV5-1 with TRBJ1-3; 7 bases map to TRBD1. The CDR3 totals 16 residues. The germline gives CDR1 SGHRS, CDR2 YFSETQ. V gave up 3 bases and J gave up 1 base; unmatched junction bases: 7. CDR3 DNA: TGCGCCAGCAGCTCCCGGGACAGTCGGTCTGGAAACACCATATATTTT. This gives the protein CASSSRDSRSGNTIYF.